Listed below are T cell receptor beta chains from one sample, sequenced in a study of a mutant IDH1 vaccine in newly diagnosed glioma. The data were produced by immunoSEQ multiplex PCR, yet TCRdb's version contains in-frame clones alone and is incomplete. There are some 27,000 clones in the sample; around 83% occur only once, and over 15% lies in the top ten. No cognate antigen is known for these TCRs. The material sequenced was PBMCs, taken from a glioma patient whose treatment included an IDH1 peptide vaccine. These receptor sequences come from a woman aged 25 to 39 with glioma. CDR3s include the opening cysteine and the closing phenylalanine or tryptophan. The D gene is left open where the match is weak. Only some rows state a clone size, as once, few, many or a class for expanded clones.

>TRBV10-3|TRBD1|NA|TRBJ2-2
TGTGCCATCAGTCTTGAGGACAGGGGAAACACCGGGGAGCTGTTTTTT
CAISLEDRGNTGELFF
>TRBV2|NA|few|TRBJ1-5
TGTGCCAGCAAAGACAGCCCCAATCAGCCCCAGCATTTT
CASKDSPNQPQHF
>TRBV7-2|NA|NA|TRBJ1-2
TGTGCCAGCAGCTTAGGGTCGACTCGGGGGGCGGGAAGATATGGCTACACCTTC
CASSLGSTRGAGRYGYTF
>TRBV12-5|NA|NA|TRBJ1-5
TGTGCTAGTGGTTTGGACGTAGATCAGCCCCAGCATTTT
CASGLDVDQPQHF
>TRBV10-3|NA|NA|TRBJ1-1
TGTGCCATCAGTGAGATCAAGGGCACTGAAGCTTTCTTT
CAISEIKGTEAFF
>TRBV18|TRBD1|NA|TRBJ1-1
TGTGCCAGCTCAGCCGGACAGGGGGACACTGAAGCTTTCTTT
CASSAGQGDTEAFF
>TRBV6-5|TRBD2|once|TRBJ2-1
TGTGCCAGCAGCCCCGGACTAGGGGAGGCCAATGAGCAGTTCTTC
CASSPGLGEANEQFF
>TRBV10-3|NA|NA|TRBJ1-1
TGTGCCATCAGTGAGTTTCGGGGGGTGGATGGTCTAAAAGAAGCTTTCTTT
CAISEFRGVDGLKEAFF
>TRBV7-6|TRBD2|NA|TRBJ2-2
TGTGCCAGCAGCTTAGCAGCGGGGGTGGCCGGGGAGCTGTTTTTT
CASSLAAGVAGELFF
>TRBV2|TRBD1|NA|TRBJ2-7
TGTGCCAGCAGTTTGGACAGGGGCCCTAACGAGCAGTACTTC
CASSLDRGPNEQYF
>TRBV19|NA|once|TRBJ2-2
TGTGCCAGTAGTTTCCGGGACTCCCACACCGGGGAGCTGTTTTTT
CASSFRDSHTGELFF
>TRBV5-1|TRBD2|few|TRBJ2-2
TGCGCCAGCAGCTCGGGGGGCACCGGGGAGCTGTTTTTT
CASSSGGTGELFF
>TRBV7-9|NA|once|TRBJ1-4
TGTGCCAGCAGCTCTCAAAGACACAGGGACCATGGAGAAAAACTGTTTTTT
CASSSQRHRDHGEKLFF
>TRBV10-3|NA|NA|TRBJ2-5
TGTGCCATCAGTGAAGGTGGGGCCCAGTACTTC
CAISEGGAQYF
>TRBV15|TRBD1|NA|TRBJ1-1
TGTGCCACCCGACTACTACAGGGGCTGGATGAAGCTTTCTTT
CATRLLQGLDEAFF
>TRBV5-4|TRBD2|NA|TRBJ2-5
TGTGCCAGCAGCTTGGGACTAGCGGGGCCCCAAGAGACCCAGTACTTC
CASSLGLAGPQETQYF
>TRBV29-1|NA|NA|TRBJ2-7
TGCAGCGTTGGAGAGGGAGGCTACGAGCAGTACTTC
CSVGEGGYEQYF
>TRBV29-1|NA|NA|TRBJ2-5
TGCAGCGTTCACCTGGGAGAGACCCAGTACTTC
CSVHLGETQYF
>TRBV2|TRBD1|NA|TRBJ1-5
TGTGCCAGCAGCGAGGGACAGAATAATCAGCCCCAGCATTTT
CASSEGQNNQPQHF
>TRBV5-1|NA|NA|TRBJ1-4
TGCGCCAGCAGGGACGCAGGGAAGAATGAAAAACTGTTTTTT
CASRDAGKNEKLFF
>TRBV4-1|NA|NA|TRBJ1-5
TGCGCCAGCAGCCGAGAGCATAACCGGGACACGAATCAGCCCCAGCATTTT
CASSREHNRDTNQPQHF
>TRBV6-5|NA|medium-sized|TRBJ1-2
TGTGCCAGCAGTTCGGGAGGGGCCAACTATGGCTACACCTTC
CASSSGGANYGYTF
>TRBV5-1|TRBD1|NA|TRBJ1-4
TGCGCCAGCAGCCTAGACAGGGGGAATGAAAAACTGTTTTTT
CASSLDRGNEKLFF
>TRBV15|NA|NA|TRBJ2-7
TGTGCCACCGGAGGGCATGGACACGAGCAGTACTTC
CATGGHGHEQYF
>TRBV6-5|NA|NA|TRBJ2-5
TGTGCCACTCGAGCGGCAGAGACCCAGTACTTC
CATRAAETQYF
>TRBV4-1|NA|NA|TRBJ2-5
TGCGCCAGCAGCCAAGTTAACCTCGTGCCCAGCGGGGAGACCCAGTACTTC
CASSQVNLVPSGETQYF
>TRBV5-1|NA|NA|TRBJ2-1
TGCTCTACTAGGGAGACAGCCGGGGTGAATGAGCAGTTCTTC
CSTRETAGVNEQFF
>TRBV9|NA|NA|TRBJ2-5
TGTGCCAGCAGCGTAGAAGAACAGGAAGAGACCCAGTACTTC
CASSVEEQEETQYF
>TRBV11-2|NA|NA|TRBJ1-3
TGTGCCAGCAGCTTAACTCAGGGTTTGAACACCATATATTTT
CASSLTQGLNTIYF
>TRBV4-2|NA|NA|TRBJ1-4
TGTGCCAGCAGCAGGGCCAATGAAAAACTGTTTTTT
CASSRANEKLFF
>TRBV4-1|NA|NA|TRBJ2-3
TGCGCCAGCAGCCAATCGACAGGTCCGCAAGATACGCAGTATTTT
CASSQSTGPQDTQYF
>TRBV6-5|TRBD1|NA|TRBJ2-2
TGTGCCAGCAGTTGGGGGACAGAGGGCGGGGAGCTGTTTTTT
CASSWGTEGGELFF
>TRBV7-9|NA|NA|TRBJ2-7
TGTGCCAGCAGCTTAGAGGGTTTGGCCGAGCAGTACTTC
CASSLEGLAEQYF
>TRBV7-9|NA|NA|TRBJ1-1
TGTGCCAGCAGCCCGTCCCGCGCCCTTGGGACTGAAGCTTTCTTT
CASSPSRALGTEAFF
>TRBV4-3|NA|NA|TRBJ2-1
TGCGCCAGCAGCCAAAACAACGTAGGGTTCGATGAGCAGTTCTTC
CASSQNNVGFDEQFF
>TRBV7-9|NA|few|TRBJ1-2
TGTGCCAGCAGCTTACAAGGACGGAACTATGGCTACACCTTC
CASSLQGRNYGYTF
>TRBV6-6|NA|NA|TRBJ2-5
TGTGCCAGCAGTTATCGGACGGCGCTCCAAGAGACCCAGTACTTC
CASSYRTALQETQYF
>TRBV2|NA|NA|TRBJ1-2
TGTGCCAGCGGGGACAAGCTATTAGGTGGCTACACCTTC
CASGDKLLGGYTF